A single sample is the source of the 14 T cell receptor beta chains below, sequenced in a study of response to subunit inactivated influenza vaccine. TCRdb passed the RT-PCR reads through MiXCR, listing each CDR3 protein once. The sample gives hundreds of thousands of distinct CDR3 sequences, 14% of which show up once; approximately 7.6% is in the top ten. The input for sequencing was PBMCs from blood, taken approximately 15 days before vaccination. The source is a man aged 50-60 years who received an inactivated influenza vaccine.

This clonotype was counted only a few times. This chain joins TRBV28 and TRBJ2-2; D remains unclear. This CDR3 comprises 10 residues. Between the trimmed V and J ends, which lost 6 bases and 7 bases, there was a span of 3 bases. Germline CDR1 is MDHEN and CDR2 is SYDVKM. CDR3 bases: TGTGCCAGCAGACACGGGGAGCTGTTTTTT. Its translation is CASRHGELFF.

This clonotype showed up just a few times. The V call is TRBV12-3 or TRBV12-4, the J call TRBJ1-4; D is possibly TRBD1 (5 bases). Trimming shortened V by 8 bases and J by 5 bases, and 12 bases separated the two germline ends. This CDR3 region has 13 residues. CDR3 bases: TGTGCCAGCGCCGTGTGGGGGAATGAAAAACTGTTTTTT. Amino acid sequence: CASAVWGNEKLFF.

There are a few counts of this clonotype. The chain joins TRBV29-1 to TRBJ1-2; no clear D gene. The CDR3 runs 11 residues. V was pared by 2 bases and J by 4 bases, with 5 bases between. Germline CDR1 SQVTM, CDR2 ANQGSEA. DNA of the CDR3: TGCAGCGTTGAAAGGGTCTATGGCTACACCTTC. It is translated as CSVERVYGYTF.

This clonotype was recorded a few times. The chain couples TRBV3-1 to TRBJ2-1; 8 bases align to TRBD2. Trimming removed 5 bases from V and 3 bases from J; junction bases left unmatched: 9. Germline V gene lookup returns CDR1 LGHDT and CDR2 YNNKEL (reference sequence). This CDR3 contains 16 residues. In nucleotides, the CDR3 is TGTGCCAGCAGCAGGAGGGGTAGCGGGGTCTACAATGAGCAGTTCTTC. Protein sequence: CASSRRGSGVYNEQFF.

The rearrangement uses TRBV30 and TRBJ1-5, with 7 nucleotides matching TRBD1. CDR3 length equals 16 residues. Germline CDR1 reads GTSNPN; CDR2 reads SVGIG (reference sequence). V shed 1 base, J shed 3 bases, and the junction held 9 bases outside the gene matches. The CDR3 sequence: CAWSAISGQLNQPQHF. CDR3 sequence (DNA): TGTGCCTGGAGTGCCATCTCGGGACAGCTCAATCAGCCCCAGCATTTT.

The gene calls are TRBV12-3 or TRBV12-4 and TRBJ2-5, with TRBD1 as a possible D gene (6 bases). The CDR3 consists of 14 residues. The V end was cut by 3 bases, the J end by 2 bases, with 10 bases between. This chain's CDR3 is CASSFQGLQETQYF. CDR3 in DNA: TGTGCCAGCAGTTTTCAGGGGTTACAAGAGACCCAGTACTTC.

This clonotype was seen at least ten times. This rearrangement joins TRBV28 to TRBJ1-2; D is possibly TRBD1 (5 bases). Trimming shortened V by 1 base and J by 8 bases, and 23 bases separated the two germline ends. Germline CDR1 reads MDHEN; CDR2 reads SYDVKM. The CDR3 length is 17 residues. The CDR3: CASSLFEGTTNPGGYTF. The CDR3 nucleotides read TGTGCCAGCAGTTTATTTGAGGGGACCACAAACCCGGGGGGCTACACCTTC.

This clonotype occurred a few times. The CDR3 DNA reads as TGTGCCAGCAGCTTCAACGGCGCGAACACCGGGGAGCTGTTTTTT. This gives the protein CASSFNGANTGELFF. This chain uses TRBV7-6 with TRBJ2-2, with D uncertain. V was clipped by 3 bases and J by 0 bases, with 8 bases between them. Germline values: CDR1 SGHVS, CDR2 FNYEAQ. The CDR3 is 15 residues long.

CDR3 protein: CSVGRGGLYEQFF. In nucleotides, the CDR3 is TGCAGCGTTGGGCGGGGGGGCTTGTATGAGCAGTTCTTC. This chain joins TRBV29-1 and TRBJ2-1, with 9 positions matching TRBD2. This CDR3 is built from 13 residues. V trimming: 4 bases; J trimming: 8 bases; junction bases outside the gene matches: 6. CDR1 SQVTM and CDR2 ANQGSEA come from the germline V gene.

This clonotype was detected ten times or more. This rearrangement joins TRBV5-5 to TRBJ2-7; the match to TRBD2 covers 9 bases. The CDR3 sequence is 15 residues long. Germline V gene sequence: CDR1 SGHKS, CDR2 YYEKEE (reference sequence). V trimming: 4 bases; J trimming: 1 base; junction bases outside the gene matches: 6. The CDR3 DNA reads as TGTGCCAGCAGCCACCGACTAGCGGAATCCTACGAGCAGTACTTC. Protein sequence: CASSHRLAESYEQYF.

This clonotype occurred a few times. V gene TRBV5-1 combines with J gene TRBJ1-4; D not certain. The germline V gene encodes CDR1 SGHRS and CDR2 YFSETQ. V was pared by 4 bases and J by 5 bases, with 15 bases between. This CDR3 is 15 amino acids long. The CDR3 DNA reads as TGCGCCAGCAGCCCCACGGACGGAGGGAATGAAAAACTGTTTTTT. It translates to CASSPTDGGNEKLFF.

This clonotype turned up a few times. This sequence joins TRBV28 and TRBJ2-3; 13 positions agree with TRBD2. V shed 6 bases and J 7 bases; nucleotides not matched to a gene: 10. Germline V gene data show CDR1 as MDHEN and CDR2 as SYDVKM. CDR3 length: 16 residues. The CDR3 bases are TGTGCCAGCAGCCCTGGGACTAGCGGGGCCCGGAATACGCAGTATTTT. Protein product: CASSPGTSGARNTQYF.

The chain joins TRBV12-3 or TRBV12-4 to TRBJ2-2; TRBD1 matches 10 bases. This CDR3 contains 14 residues. With 5 bases clipped from V and 6 bases from J, the junction kept 3 bases outside the gene matches. The CDR3 sequence: CASSRDRGPGELFF. The CDR3 DNA reads TGTGCCAGCAGTCGGGACAGGGGCCCCGGGGAGCTGTTTTTT.

The chain employs TRBV7-6 and TRBJ2-1; D could derive from TRBD1 or TRBD2 (5 bases each). Trimming pared 2 bases from V and 10 bases from J, leaving 9 bases between. Germline CDR1 reads SGHVS; CDR2 reads FNYEAQ. This CDR3 is built from 12 residues. CDR3 protein: CASSLSGTEQFF. In DNA form, the CDR3 reads TGTGCCAGCAGCTTATCCGGGACCGAGCAGTTCTTC.